One and the same sample provided the 8 T cell receptor beta chains below, sequenced in a study of blood T cell repertoires in COVID-19. TCRdb's table, derived via immunoSEQ multiplex PCR, lists solely in-frame clones and lacks some. The repertoire consists of roughly 100,000 clones, with roughly four fifths occurring once and the leading ten covering around 4.8%. Material: peripheral blood. Receptors were obtained from an elderly man with COVID-19, enrolled during active disease.

This rearrangement joins TRBV7-6 to TRBJ1-2; D ambiguous. The ends were cut back, 1 base at V and 4 bases at J, with 13 bases in the middle. Germline V gene lookup returns CDR1 SGHVS and CDR2 FNYEAQ. The CDR3 consists of 15 residues. CDR3 in DNA: TGTGCCAGCAGCTTAGATTCTCTAAGAGCCTATGGCTACACCTTC. Encoded protein: CASSLDSLRAYGYTF.

The rearrangement links TRBV7-2 to TRBJ1-4; a possible D gene is TRBD1 (6 bases). The germline V and J ends were trimmed by 5 bases and 2 bases, with 18 bases remaining between them. The germline V gene encodes CDR1 SGHTA and CDR2 FQGNSA. This CDR3 region has 17 residues. The CDR3 nucleotides read TGTGCCAGCAGCAAAAAAACAGGGACGGCGACTAATGAAAAACTGTTTTTT. Translated, it gives CASSKKTGTATNEKLFF.

V usage is TRBV6-5 and J usage is TRBJ2-2; the match to TRBD2 covers 11 bases. CDR1 MNHEY and CDR2 SVGAGI come from the germline V gene. The CDR3 consists of 16 residues. V trimming: 0 bases; J trimming: 4 bases; junction bases outside the gene matches: 1. This CDR3 is CASSYSSGRGTGELFF. The CDR3, as DNA: TGTGCCAGCAGTTACTCTAGCGGGAGGGGCACCGGGGAGCTGTTTTTT.

This clone was found once. V gene TRBV3-1 (or the pseudogene TRBV3-2) combines with J gene TRBJ1-1; TRBD1 aligns across 7 bases. The CDR3 has 14 residues. From germline, CDR1 is LGHDT and CDR2 YNNKEL (reference sequence). The V and J ends lost 0 bases and 5 bases, in that order; junction bases with no gene match: 3. CDR3 region: CASSQDRGRTEAFF. CDR3 in DNA: TGTGCCAGCAGCCAAGACAGGGGGAGGACTGAAGCTTTCTTT.

V and J are TRBV5-6 and TRBJ2-1; D possibly corresponds to TRBD2 (6 bases). V lost 2 bases and J lost 12, with 18 bases in between. The CDR3 contains 14 residues. Germline V gene sequence: CDR1 SGHDT, CDR2 YYEEEE. The CDR3 loop reads CASSFRPTYGGQFF. The CDR3 nucleotides read TGTGCCAGCAGCTTCCGACCGACCTACGGGGGGCAGTTCTTC.

With regard to this clone: Within the sample, other DNA sequences also encode this same CDR3. The J gene is TRBJ1-1, the V gene TRBV10-1, with 9 bases fitting TRBD1. V lost 0 bases and J lost 6; bases outside the gene matches: 2. Germline assignment: CDR1 WNHNN and CDR2 SYGVQD (reference sequence). There are 14 residues in the CDR3. The CDR3 loop reads CASSESQGAPEAFF. CDR3 bases: TGCGCCAGCAGTGAGTCACAGGGGGCACCTGAAGCTTTCTTT.

This clone was counted only a few times. This chain links TRBV7-9 with TRBJ1-2; tentatively, D is TRBD1 (5 bases). CDR1 and CDR2 (germline): SEHNR, FQNEAQ (reference sequence). The CDR3 spans 15 residues. V was cut by 6 bases and J by 4 bases, with 18 bases left in between. CDR3 bases: TGTGCCAGCAGATATACAGGCGGCGCTTTCTATGGCTACACCTTC. This gives the protein CASRYTGGAFYGYTF.

This chain connects TRBV5-1 to TRBJ1-2; 11 bases fit TRBD1. The CDR3 extends over 17 amino acids. The V and J ends lost 4 bases and 4 bases, in that order; junction bases with no gene match: 12. CDR1 is SGHRS and CDR2 is YFSETQ in the germline V gene. The CDR3: CASSLTGTGGLSYGYTF. The CDR3, as DNA: TGCGCCAGCAGCCTTACCGGGACAGGGGGTTTGTCCTATGGCTACACCTTC.